A selection of T cell receptor beta chains follows, all from one sample in a study of control samples from healthy donors and cancer patients. The repertoire was sequenced with immunoSEQ multiplex PCR; TCRdb's copy has only in-frame clones and lacks some. This sample has tens of thousands of clones, with approximately 89% found just once. Sequencing was done on a sample of blood. Receptors originate from a man in his fifties or sixties in good health. Both conserved end residues are part of each CDR3. The D gene is left open where the match is weak. Size values are once, few and many counts, or a class for expanded clones, and some rows have none.

size: once; D: -; V: TRBV19; J: TRBJ2-2; length: 14; CDR3: CASSITGPTGELFF; DNA: TGTGCCAGTAGTATTACAGGGCCCACCGGGGAGCTGTTTTTT
size: once; D: TRBD2; V: TRBV28; J: TRBJ2-1; length: 16; CDR3: CASSPGLAGGPNEQFF; DNA: TGTGCCAGCAGCCCCGGACTAGCGGGGGGGCCGAATGAGCAGTTCTTC
size: -; D: TRBD2; V: TRBV18; J: TRBJ2-1; length: 15; CDR3: CASSLTSGGAGEQFF; DNA: TGTGCCAGCTCTCTGACTAGCGGGGGGGCTGGCGAGCAGTTCTTC
size: -; D: -; V: TRBV19; J: TRBJ1-3; length: 15; CDR3: CATTWGRTAGNTIYF; DNA: TGTGCCACTACTTGGGGGAGGACTGCTGGAAACACCATATATTTT
size: -; D: -; V: TRBV7-9; J: TRBJ2-7; length: 13; CDR3: CASSLPTWDEQYF; DNA: TGTGCCAGCAGCTTACCCACATGGGACGAGCAGTACTTC
size: once; D: -; V: TRBV15; J: TRBJ2-5; length: 18; CDR3: CATSRDRVQGPMEKTQYF; DNA: TGTGCCACCAGCAGAGATCGAGTTCAGGGCCCCATGGAAAAGACCCAGTACTTC
size: few; D: TRBD2; V: TRBV13; J: TRBJ2-1; length: 15; CDR3: CASSSVSGLYNEQFF; DNA: TGTGCCAGCAGCTCGGTTAGCGGGCTTTACAATGAGCAGTTCTTC
size: -; D: -; V: TRBV5-1; J: TRBJ2-3; length: 18; CDR3: CASSLAIGRGTSTDTQYF; DNA: TGCGCCAGCAGCTTGGCCATCGGGAGAGGAACTAGCACAGATACGCAGTATTTT
size: -; D: -; V: TRBV27; J: TRBJ1-1; length: 13; CDR3: CASCPQGYTEAFF; DNA: TGTGCCAGCTGCCCTCAGGGGTACACTGAAGCTTTCTTT
size: -; D: -; V: TRBV5-1; J: TRBJ1-6; length: 17; CDR3: CASSRQAQSSYNSPLHF; DNA: TGCGCCAGCAGCCGGCAGGCACAGAGCTCCTATAATTCACCCCTCCACTTT
size: -; D: -; V: TRBV4-1; J: TRBJ2-1; length: 15; CDR3: CASSPGTSYNNEQFF; DNA: TGCGCCAGCAGCCCCGGGACAAGCTATAACAATGAGCAGTTCTTC
size: -; D: -; V: TRBV27; J: TRBJ2-7; length: 13; CDR3: CASSLSRNYEQYF; DNA: TGTGCCAGCAGTTTATCCAGAAACTACGAGCAGTACTTC
size: -; D: -; V: TRBV18; J: TRBJ1-2; length: 15; CDR3: CASSPGTLWGYGYTF; DNA: TGTGCCAGCTCACCGGGGACACTTTGGGGCTATGGCTACACCTTC
size: -; D: TRBD1; V: TRBV6-5; J: TRBJ2-7; length: 12; CDR3: CASSFEGQVQYF; DNA: TGTGCCAGCAGCTTTGAGGGACAGGTCCAGTACTTC
size: -; D: -; V: TRBV9; J: TRBJ2-2; length: 14; CDR3: CASSVGANTGELFF; DNA: TGTGCCAGCAGCGTCGGCGCGAACACCGGGGAGCTGTTTTTT
size: medium-sized; D: -; V: TRBV7-9; J: TRBJ2-3; length: 13; CDR3: CASSLDRADTQYF; DNA: TGTGCCAGCAGCTTAGACAGGGCAGATACGCAGTATTTT
size: -; D: -; V: TRBV6-5; J: TRBJ1-2; length: 14; CDR3: CASSYGVINYGYTF; DNA: TGTGCCAGCAGTTACGGGGTGATTAACTATGGCTACACCTTC
size: -; D: -; V: TRBV6-6; J: TRBJ1-6; length: 14; CDR3: CASSYSGRGSPLHF; DNA: TGTGCCAGCAGTTACTCAGGCAGGGGTTCACCCCTCCACTTT
size: -; D: -; V: TRBV21-1; J: TRBJ1-2; length: 17; CDR3: CASSSRTGGSSNYGYTF; DNA: TGTGCCAGCAGCTCGCGGACAGGGGGCAGCTCTAACTATGGCTACACCTTC
size: -; D: -; V: TRBV30; J: TRBJ2-1; length: 12; CDR3: CAWNGAYNEQFF; DNA: TGTGCCTGGAACGGGGCCTACAATGAGCAGTTCTTC
size: -; D: -; V: TRBV7-2; J: TRBJ1-1; length: 15; CDR3: CASSPGGVRNTEAFF; DNA: TGTGCCAGCAGCCCCGGGGGGGTTCGGAACACTGAAGCTTTCTTT
size: -; D: TRBD1; V: TRBV5-5; J: TRBJ2-7; length: 15; CDR3: CASSSTGGMGNEQYF; DNA: TGTGCCAGCAGCTCCACAGGGGGAATGGGTAACGAGCAGTACTTC
size: -; D: -; V: TRBV5-1; J: TRBJ2-7; length: 14; CDR3: CASSLLQGLGEQYF; DNA: TGCGCCAGCAGCTTGCTTCAGGGGCTGGGCGAGCAGTACTTC
size: -; D: -; V: TRBV10-3; J: TRBJ1-1; length: 15; CDR3: CAISVQGRMNTEAFF; DNA: TGTGCCATCAGTGTGCAGGGCCGGATGAACACTGAAGCTTTCTTT
size: -; D: -; V: TRBV6-5; J: TRBJ2-5; length: 12; CDR3: CASSQGHETQYF; DNA: TGTGCCAGCAGCCAGGGACACGAGACCCAGTACTTC
size: -; D: TRBD2; V: TRBV11-2; J: TRBJ2-2; length: 17; CDR3: CASSLLPGGGATGELFF; DNA: TGTGCCAGCAGCTTACTTCCGGGCGGGGGGGCGACCGGGGAGCTGTTTTTT
size: -; D: -; V: TRBV19; J: TRBJ1-5; length: 16; CDR3: CASSLMGGFGNQPQHF; DNA: TGTGCCAGTAGCCTCATGGGGGGGTTTGGCAATCAGCCCCAGCATTTT
size: -; D: TRBD1; V: TRBV12-3/TRBV12-4; J: TRBJ1-6; length: 13; CDR3: CASSSTRGSPLHF; DNA: TGTGCCAGCAGCTCTACCAGGGGGTCACCCCTCCACTTT
size: once; D: -; V: TRBV20-1; J: TRBJ1-1; length: 11; CDR3: CSARFPPEAFF; DNA: TGCAGTGCTAGATTCCCACCTGAAGCTTTCTTT
size: -; D: -; V: TRBV5-1; J: TRBJ2-3; length: 12; CDR3: CASSSDTDTQYF; DNA: TGCGCCAGCAGCTCAGACACAGATACGCAGTATTTT
size: -; D: -; V: TRBV27; J: TRBJ1-1; length: 14; CDR3: CASRQNRLITEAFF; DNA: TGTGCCAGCAGGCAAAACAGGCTTATCACTGAAGCTTTCTTT
size: -; D: TRBD1; V: TRBV29-1; J: TRBJ1-2; length: 14; CDR3: CSVDSRQGVYGYTF; DNA: TGCAGCGTTGATTCCCGACAGGGGGTCTATGGCTACACCTTC
size: -; D: -; V: TRBV19; J: TRBJ1-4; length: 15; CDR3: CASSISSATNEKLFF; DNA: TGTGCCAGTAGTATCTCTTCGGCAACTAATGAAAAACTGTTTTTT
size: -; D: TRBD1; V: TRBV24-1; J: TRBJ1-4; length: 12; CDR3: CAIDRGAEKLFF; DNA: TGTGCCATCGACAGGGGGGCTGAAAAACTGTTTTTT
size: -; D: -; V: TRBV11-3; J: TRBJ1-1; length: 13; CDR3: CATGGRAYTEAFF; DNA: TGTGCCACGGGGGGAAGGGCTTACACTGAAGCTTTCTTT
size: -; D: -; V: TRBV2; J: TRBJ1-1; length: 13; CDR3: CASSRDGNTEAFF; DNA: TGTGCCAGCAGTCGGGACGGGAACACTGAAGCTTTCTTT
size: -; D: TRBD1; V: TRBV24-1; J: TRBJ2-3; length: 13; CDR3: CATTGQGSDTQYF; DNA: TGTGCCACCACGGGACAGGGTTCGGATACGCAGTATTTT
size: -; D: -; V: TRBV9; J: TRBJ1-2; length: 13; CDR3: CASSVGALYGYTF; DNA: TGTGCCAGCAGCGTAGGGGCCCTCTATGGCTACACCTTC
size: -; D: -; V: TRBV18; J: TRBJ1-1; length: 13; CDR3: CASSPQGGGEAFF; DNA: TGTGCCAGCTCACCACAGGGTGGTGGTGAAGCTTTCTTT
size: -; D: -; V: TRBV21-1; J: TRBJ1-5; length: 17; CDR3: CASSKADRGDLNQPQHF; DNA: TGTGCCAGCAGCAAAGCGGACAGGGGAGATCTCAATCAGCCCCAGCATTTT
size: -; D: -; V: TRBV19; J: TRBJ1-5; length: 15; CDR3: CASSIEGARGQPQHF; DNA: TGTGCCAGTAGTATAGAGGGGGCCCGGGGACAGCCCCAGCATTTT
size: -; D: TRBD2; V: TRBV7-9; J: TRBJ2-7; length: 15; CDR3: CASSLDSGGAREQYF; DNA: TGTGCCAGCAGCTTAGACAGCGGGGGGGCTAGGGAGCAGTACTTC
size: many; D: -; V: TRBV3-1/TRBV3-2; J: TRBJ2-7; length: 12; CDR3: CASSRLAGEQYF; DNA: TGTGCCAGCAGCCGTCTGGCGGGCGAGCAGTACTTC
size: -; D: -; V: TRBV12-3/TRBV12-4; J: TRBJ1-5; length: 13; CDR3: CASSSQRWQPQHF; DNA: TGTGCCAGCAGTTCACAAAGGTGGCAGCCCCAGCATTTT
size: -; D: TRBD2; V: TRBV7-9; J: TRBJ2-7; length: 14; CDR3: CASSSGLAGREQYF; DNA: TGTGCCAGCAGCTCGGGACTAGCGGGGAGGGAGCAGTACTTC
size: -; D: TRBD2; V: TRBV3-1/TRBV3-2; J: TRBJ2-1; length: 14; CDR3: CASSQGLADNEQFF; DNA: TGTGCCAGCAGCCAAGGGCTAGCGGACAATGAGCAGTTCTTC
size: -; D: -; V: TRBV11-3; J: TRBJ2-1; length: 12; CDR3: CASSLGVAEQFF; DNA: TGTGCCAGCAGCTTAGGGGTAGCAGAGCAGTTCTTC
size: -; D: -; V: TRBV7-6; J: TRBJ1-1; length: 13; CDR3: CASSLSLNTEAFF; DNA: TGTGCCAGCAGCTTATCACTGAACACTGAAGCTTTCTTT
size: -; D: -; V: TRBV19; J: TRBJ1-2; length: 14; CDR3: CASSIEGGYYGYTF; DNA: TGTGCCAGTAGTATTGAGGGGGGCTACTATGGCTACACCTTC
size: -; D: TRBD2; V: TRBV3-1/TRBV3-2; J: TRBJ2-3; length: 17; CDR3: CASSRPQVAGLTDTQYF; DNA: TGTGCCAGCAGCCGCCCCCAGGTAGCGGGACTTACAGATACGCAGTATTTT
size: -; D: TRBD1; V: TRBV11-2; J: TRBJ1-2; length: 14; CDR3: CASSFPGTGLVYTF; DNA: TGTGCCAGCAGCTTCCCCGGGACAGGGCTTGTCTACACCTTC
size: once; D: -; V: TRBV7-2; J: TRBJ1-5; length: 17; CDR3: CASSLVPGGYSNQPQHF; DNA: TGTGCCAGCAGCTTAGTCCCTGGGGGCTATAGCAATCAGCCCCAGCATTTT
size: -; D: TRBD2; V: TRBV7-2; J: TRBJ2-5; length: 16; CDR3: CASSFGGLAGQETQYF; DNA: TGTGCCAGCAGCTTCGGGGGACTAGCGGGTCAAGAGACCCAGTACTTC